This is a list of T cell receptor beta chains from one sample in a study of response to subunit inactivated influenza vaccine. TCRdb itself ran the RT-PCR reads through MiXCR, one entry per CDR3 protein. The sample yields more than 450,000 distinct CDR3 sequences, about 10% seen once. This specimen was PBMCs from blood, taken on the day of vaccination. The origin of the receptors is a man in his fifties who received an inactivated influenza vaccine. CDR3s include the opening cysteine and the closing phenylalanine or tryptophan. The D gene is left open where the match is weak. Where a row states a size, it is once, few, many or the class of an expanded clone; other rows omit it.

TGCGCCAGCAGCCCGGGGGCGGCCCAAGAGACCCAGTACTTC | CASSPGAAQETQYF | many | TRBV5-1 | NA | TRBJ2-5
TGTGCCAGCAGCTGGGGACAGGGGTCTGTAAATGAGCAGTTCTTC | CASSWGQGSVNEQFF | NA | TRBV7-2 | TRBD1 | TRBJ2-1
TGTGCCAGCAGCGGAAGGTTTGCTGGCACAGATACGCAGTATTTT | CASSGRFAGTDTQYF | many | TRBV7-9 | NA | TRBJ2-3
TGTGCCAGCAGGCCGGACAGGGAGACCGGGGAGCTGTTTTTT | CASRPDRETGELFF | NA | TRBV6-1 | TRBD1 | TRBJ2-2
TGCAGTGCTAGAGTTCAGTTGGATCAGCCCCAGCATTTT | CSARVQLDQPQHF | NA | TRBV20-1 | NA | TRBJ1-5
TGTGCCAGCAGTTACCGCCGGCAGCTCGCCTTC | CASSYRRQLAF | few | TRBV6-6 | NA | TRBJ1-2
TGCAGTGCTAGACCGGCAGGACCCTATGGCTACACCTTC | CSARPAGPYGYTF | few | TRBV20-1 | NA | TRBJ1-2
TGTGCCAGCAGCCTTTTCGGGGGTACCACAGATACGCAGTATTTT | CASSLFGGTTDTQYF | NA | TRBV7-2 | NA | TRBJ2-3
TGCAGCGTTGCTCCCGGTCAGGCCGGTGAAGCTTTCTTT | CSVAPGQAGEAFF | NA | TRBV29-1 | NA | TRBJ1-1
TGTGCCAGCAGCCCAGGCGGGGGTCTCTACGAGCAGTACTTC | CASSPGGGLYEQYF | NA | TRBV7-8 | TRBD2 | TRBJ2-7
TGCAGCGTTGAGCACAGCAGCTACGAGCAGTACTTC | CSVEHSSYEQYF | NA | TRBV29-1 | NA | TRBJ2-7
TGTGCCAGCAGTTTATGGGTAGCGGGAGGAAGGAATGAGCAGTTCTTC | CASSLWVAGGRNEQFF | few | TRBV28 | TRBD2 | TRBJ2-1
TGTGCCACCAGTGATTGGGGCTCCCAAGAGACCCAGTACTTC | CATSDWGSQETQYF | many | TRBV24-1 | NA | TRBJ2-5
TGCAGTGTTTCTCTCCCCGGGGGGCAGCCCCAGCATTTT | CSVSLPGGQPQHF | few | TRBV20-1 | NA | TRBJ1-5
TGTGCCAGCAGCACCCGACAGGGTGGAAACACAGATACGCAGTATTTT | CASSTRQGGNTDTQYF | NA | TRBV9 | TRBD1 | TRBJ2-3
TGTGCCAGCAGTTTTGGCGGGAGAGGGGCCTACGAGCAGTACTTC | CASSFGGRGAYEQYF | NA | TRBV27 | TRBD2 | TRBJ2-7
TGCGCCAGCGGTCATAATAGGGATACGCAGTATTTT | CASGHNRDTQYF | many | TRBV4-3 | NA | TRBJ2-3
TGTGCCAGCAGCCAAGATAGGGTTAGCGGGGCCAACGTCCTGACTTTC | CASSQDRVSGANVLTF | few | TRBV4-2 | NA | TRBJ2-6
TGCAGTGCCCCCGGACAGGGAAGAAACATTCAGTACTTC | CSAPGQGRNIQYF | few | TRBV20-1 | TRBD1 | TRBJ2-4
TGTGCCAGCAGCGGGATGGGCCTAGCGGGGGCCTTGAGACACACAGATACGCAGTATTTT | CASSGMGLAGALRHTDTQYF | once | TRBV11-2 | TRBD2 | TRBJ2-3
TGCAGTGCTACGGTGGAGGACAGGGCCGTCTACAATGAGCAGTTCTTC | CSATVEDRAVYNEQFF | few | TRBV20-1 | TRBD1 | TRBJ2-1
TGTGCCAGCAGCCCCCTCGCGGGAGCCTACAATGAGCAGTTCTTC | CASSPLAGAYNEQFF | many | TRBV7-3 | TRBD2 | TRBJ2-1
TGTGCCACCAGTGAAGTTAGCGGGGGTCGGAATGAGCAGTTCTTC | CATSEVSGGRNEQFF | many | TRBV24-1 | TRBD2 | TRBJ2-1
TGCGCCAGCAGCCCTAGGACAGACACAACGTACGAGCAGTACTTC | CASSPRTDTTYEQYF | NA | TRBV4-1 | NA | TRBJ2-7
TGCAGCGTTGACGTCGGACTAGCGGGAGTGTCCCAGTACTTC | CSVDVGLAGVSQYF | few | TRBV29-1 | TRBD2 | TRBJ2-5
TGCGCCAGCAGTCAACCGCGACCGGGACAGGGGATGCCCTACGAGCAGTACTTC | CASSQPRPGQGMPYEQYF | NA | TRBV23-1 | TRBD1 | TRBJ2-7
TGTGCCAGCAGCTTAGAGCAGGGGGGGTTGTACAATGAGCAGTTCTTC | CASSLEQGGLYNEQFF | few | TRBV7-8 | NA | TRBJ2-1
TGCGCCAGCAGCTTGGACAGGGGGCTAGACTATGGCTACACCTTC | CASSLDRGLDYGYTF | few | TRBV5-1 | TRBD1 | TRBJ1-2
TGTGCCAGCAGCTTATTAACGGCTACCTCCGGGGAGCAGTACTTC | CASSLLTATSGEQYF | many | TRBV7-9 | NA | TRBJ2-7
TGCGCCAGCACTCTGACGGGACTAGCGGGAGGAAATGAGCAGTTCTTC | CASTLTGLAGGNEQFF | few | TRBV5-1 | TRBD2 | TRBJ2-1
TGTGCCATCAGTGGCAGGGTAGCGGGGGAAGATACGCAGTATTTT | CAISGRVAGEDTQYF | NA | TRBV10-3 | TRBD2 | TRBJ2-3
TGTGCCAGCAGGGACCCGGGACAGGGGCCCTCCGAGCAGTACTTC | CASRDPGQGPSEQYF | NA | TRBV6-2/TRBV6-3 | TRBD1 | TRBJ2-7
TGTGCCATCAGGCGGGGCTACGAGCAGTACTTC | CAIRRGYEQYF | NA | TRBV10-3 | NA | TRBJ2-7
TGTGCCAGCAGCTTGGAGAGACAGGGAGACTACGAGCAGTACTTC | CASSLERQGDYEQYF | many | TRBV5-5 | TRBD1 | TRBJ2-7
TGCAGTGCTAGAGAATGGGCTAGCGGGAGTTCTGGCTACAATGAGCAGTTCTTC | CSAREWASGSSGYNEQFF | few | TRBV20-1 | TRBD2 | TRBJ2-1
TGCAGTGCTAGAGCACTAGCGGGAACGTCCTACAATGAGCAGTTCTTC | CSARALAGTSYNEQFF | NA | TRBV20-1 | TRBD2 | TRBJ2-1
TGTGCCATCAGTGAGTTTTCCGGACGGGACTCTGGGGCCAACGTCCTGACTTTC | CAISEFSGRDSGANVLTF | once | TRBV10-3 | NA | TRBJ2-6
TGTGCCAGCAGTTTAATCAAGCGGGAGTCCAAAAACATTCAGTACTTC | CASSLIKRESKNIQYF | few | TRBV12-3/TRBV12-4 | TRBD2 | TRBJ2-4
TGTGCCACCAGCAGAGAGGACAGGCAAACCTACGAGCAGTACTTC | CATSREDRQTYEQYF | NA | TRBV15 | TRBD1 | TRBJ2-7
TGCAGTGCTAATGGACTAGCGGGAAGGGAGACCCAGTACTTC | CSANGLAGRETQYF | NA | TRBV20-1 | TRBD2 | TRBJ2-5
TGTGCCAGCAGTCCTGATGACACCGGGGAGCTGTTTTTT | CASSPDDTGELFF | few | TRBV28 | NA | TRBJ2-2
TGTGCCAGCAGAGCTCCGGCTAGCACAGATACGCAGTATTTT | CASRAPASTDTQYF | NA | TRBV7-9 | NA | TRBJ2-3
TGTGCCAGCAGTTTGGGCAGCTTTAATCAGCCCCAGCATTTT | CASSLGSFNQPQHF | few | TRBV27 | NA | TRBJ1-5
TGTGCCAGCAGTTTCGGGACGGGCTTGGAGACCCAGTACTTC | CASSFGTGLETQYF | few | TRBV12-3/TRBV12-4 | NA | TRBJ2-5
TGTGCCACCAGCCTGTGGACAGGGGGCTTAGAGACCCAGTACTTC | CATSLWTGGLETQYF | many | TRBV15 | TRBD1 | TRBJ2-5
TGTGCCAGCAGTTCACAGGGTGATAATTCACCCCTCCACTTT | CASSSQGDNSPLHF | few | TRBV4-2 | NA | TRBJ1-6
TGTGCCAGCACTAGGGGGGGAAACACCATATATTTT | CASTRGGNTIYF | NA | TRBV12-3/TRBV12-4 | NA | TRBJ1-3
TGCAGTGCTAGAAGGGGACAGGGGAGCACAGATACGCAGTATTTT | CSARRGQGSTDTQYF | many | TRBV20-1 | TRBD1 | TRBJ2-3
TGCAATGCTAGAAAACGCTTAGACAGGGGACTCATCTCCTACGAGCAGTACTTC | CNARKRLDRGLISYEQYF | NA | TRBV20-1 | TRBD1 | TRBJ2-7
TGTGCCAGCAGTGACAGTATGAACACCGGGGAGCTGTTTTTT | CASSDSMNTGELFF | NA | TRBV25-1 | NA | TRBJ2-2
TGTGCCAGCAGTTTAGGTCTACACGAGCAGTACTTC | CASSLGLHEQYF | many | TRBV12-3/TRBV12-4 | NA | TRBJ2-7
TGTGCCAGCAGTTTAAGGCGCAGTATGGCCAAAAACATTCAGTACTTC | CASSLRRSMAKNIQYF | NA | TRBV27 | NA | TRBJ2-4
TGTGCCAGCAGCCAAGATCCGTCTAGTAAAAACATTCAGTACTTC | CASSQDPSSKNIQYF | few | TRBV3-1 | NA | TRBJ2-4
TGCGCCAGCAGCTTTAGGACCTCGAACACCGGGGAGCTGTTTTTT | CASSFRTSNTGELFF | NA | TRBV5-1 | NA | TRBJ2-2
TGTGCCAGCCCGTACAGTCTCTCCTACGAGCAGTACTTC | CASPYSLSYEQYF | few | TRBV3-1 | NA | TRBJ2-7
TGCGCCAGCAGCATCTTCGCAGGTCCTACCTACGAGCAGTACTTC | CASSIFAGPTYEQYF | many | TRBV5-1 | NA | TRBJ2-7
TGTGCCAGCAGCTCTCACGGATTAGCCTACGAGCAGTACTTC | CASSSHGLAYEQYF | few | TRBV7-9 | NA | TRBJ2-7